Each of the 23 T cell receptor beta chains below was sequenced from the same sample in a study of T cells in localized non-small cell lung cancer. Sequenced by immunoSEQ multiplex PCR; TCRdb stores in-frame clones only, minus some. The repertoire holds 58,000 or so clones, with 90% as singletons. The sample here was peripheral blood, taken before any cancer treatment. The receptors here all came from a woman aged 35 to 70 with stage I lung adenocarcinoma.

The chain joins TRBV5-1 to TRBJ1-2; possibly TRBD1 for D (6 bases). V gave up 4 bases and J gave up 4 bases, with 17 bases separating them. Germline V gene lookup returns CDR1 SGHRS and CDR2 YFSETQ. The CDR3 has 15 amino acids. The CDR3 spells CASSPGQSSFYGYTF. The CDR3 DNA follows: TGCGCCAGCAGCCCTGGACAGAGTTCTTTCTATGGCTACACCTTC. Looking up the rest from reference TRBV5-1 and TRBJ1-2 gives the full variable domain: KAGVTQTPRYLIKTRGQQVTLSCSPISGHRSVSWYQQTPGQGLQFLFEYFSETQRNKGNFPGRFSGRQFSNSRSEMNVSTLELGDSALYLCASSPGQSSFYGYTFGSGTRLTVV.

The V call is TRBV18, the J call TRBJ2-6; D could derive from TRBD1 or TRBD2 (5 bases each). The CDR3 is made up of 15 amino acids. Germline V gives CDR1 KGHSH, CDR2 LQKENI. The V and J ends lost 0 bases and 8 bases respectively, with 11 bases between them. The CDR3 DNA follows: TGTGCCAGCTCACCACCGGGGGAAACGACCAACGTCCTGACTTTC. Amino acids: CASSPPGETTNVLTF.

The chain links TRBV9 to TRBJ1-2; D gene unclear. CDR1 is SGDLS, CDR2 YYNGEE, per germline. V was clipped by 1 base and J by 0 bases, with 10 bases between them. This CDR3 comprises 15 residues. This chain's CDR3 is CASSVTGNPNYGYTF. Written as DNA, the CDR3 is TGTGCCAGCAGCGTAACGGGCAACCCTAACTATGGCTACACCTTC.

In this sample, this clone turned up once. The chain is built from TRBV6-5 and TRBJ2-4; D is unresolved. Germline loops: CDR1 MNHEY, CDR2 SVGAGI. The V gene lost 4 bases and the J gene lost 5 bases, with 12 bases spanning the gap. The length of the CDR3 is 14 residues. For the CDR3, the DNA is TGTGCCAGCAGTTCCCTAATGCGAGAAAACATTCAGTACTTC. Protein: CASSSLMRENIQYF.

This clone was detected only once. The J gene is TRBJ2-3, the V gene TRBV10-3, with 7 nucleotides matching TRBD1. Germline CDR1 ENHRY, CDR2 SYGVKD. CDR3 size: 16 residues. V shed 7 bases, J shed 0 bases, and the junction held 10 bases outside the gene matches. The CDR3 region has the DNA TGTGCCATCAAAGGGGGCCAAAGTTCTAGCACAGATACGCAGTATTTT. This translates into CAIKGGQSSSTDTQYF.

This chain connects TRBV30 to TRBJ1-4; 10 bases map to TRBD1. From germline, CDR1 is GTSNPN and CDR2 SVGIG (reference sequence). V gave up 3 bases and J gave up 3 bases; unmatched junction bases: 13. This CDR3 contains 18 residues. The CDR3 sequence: CAWSRSLGQGSANEKLFF. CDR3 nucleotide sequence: TGTGCCTGGAGCCGGAGCCTGGGACAGGGGTCTGCTAATGAAAAACTGTTTTTT.

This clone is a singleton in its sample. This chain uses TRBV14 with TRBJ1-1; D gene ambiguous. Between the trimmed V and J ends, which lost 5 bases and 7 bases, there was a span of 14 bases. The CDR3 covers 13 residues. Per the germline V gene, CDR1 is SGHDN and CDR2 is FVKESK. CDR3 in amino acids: CASSAIPGYEAFF. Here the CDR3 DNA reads TGTGCCAGCAGCGCCATCCCGGGGTATGAAGCTTTCTTT.

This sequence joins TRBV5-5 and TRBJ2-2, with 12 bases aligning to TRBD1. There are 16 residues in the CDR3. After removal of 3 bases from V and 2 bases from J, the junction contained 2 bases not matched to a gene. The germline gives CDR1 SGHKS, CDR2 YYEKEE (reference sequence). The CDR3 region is CASSWGQGANTGELFF. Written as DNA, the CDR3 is TGTGCCAGCAGCTGGGGACAGGGGGCCAACACCGGGGAGCTGTTTTTT.

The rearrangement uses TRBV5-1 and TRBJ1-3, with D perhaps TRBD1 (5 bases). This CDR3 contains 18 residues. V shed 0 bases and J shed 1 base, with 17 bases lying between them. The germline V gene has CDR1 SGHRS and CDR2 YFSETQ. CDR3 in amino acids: CASSLESQGGKSGNTIYF. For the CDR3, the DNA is TGCGCCAGCAGCTTGGAAAGTCAGGGAGGCAAATCTGGAAACACCATATATTTT.

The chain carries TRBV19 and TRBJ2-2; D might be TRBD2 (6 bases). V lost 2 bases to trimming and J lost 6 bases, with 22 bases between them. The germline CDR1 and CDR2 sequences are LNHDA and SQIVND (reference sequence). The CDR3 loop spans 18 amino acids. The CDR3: CASSIKLYGDWEAGELFF. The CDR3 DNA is TGTGCCAGTAGTATAAAGTTATACGGGGATTGGGAGGCCGGGGAGCTGTTTTTT.

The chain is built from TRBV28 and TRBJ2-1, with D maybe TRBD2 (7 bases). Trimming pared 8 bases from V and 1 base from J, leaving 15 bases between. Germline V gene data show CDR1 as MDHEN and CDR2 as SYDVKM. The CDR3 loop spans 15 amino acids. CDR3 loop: CASHPSGTSYNEQFF. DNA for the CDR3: TGTGCCAGCCATCCCAGCGGGACATCCTACAATGAGCAGTTCTTC.

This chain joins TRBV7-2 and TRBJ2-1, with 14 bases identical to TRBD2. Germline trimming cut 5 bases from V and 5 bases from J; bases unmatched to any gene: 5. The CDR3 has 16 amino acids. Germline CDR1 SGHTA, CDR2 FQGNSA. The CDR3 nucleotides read TGTGCCAGCAGCCGGCGACTAGCGGGGGGGCACAATGAGCAGTTCTTC. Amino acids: CASSRRLAGGHNEQFF.

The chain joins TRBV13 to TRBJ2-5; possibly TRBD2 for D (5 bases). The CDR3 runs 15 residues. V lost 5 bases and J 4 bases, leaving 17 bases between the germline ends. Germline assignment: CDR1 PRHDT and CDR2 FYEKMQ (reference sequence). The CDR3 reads CASSPRAQQPETQYF. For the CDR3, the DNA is TGTGCCAGCAGCCCGCGGGCCCAACAACCAGAGACCCAGTACTTC.

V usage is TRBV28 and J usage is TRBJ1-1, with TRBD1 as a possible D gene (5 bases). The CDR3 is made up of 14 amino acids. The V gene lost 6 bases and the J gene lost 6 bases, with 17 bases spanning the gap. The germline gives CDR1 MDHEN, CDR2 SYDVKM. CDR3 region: CASSRRRGRAEAFF. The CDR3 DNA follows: TGTGCCAGCAGCCGCCGACGGGGGAGGGCTGAAGCTTTCTTT.

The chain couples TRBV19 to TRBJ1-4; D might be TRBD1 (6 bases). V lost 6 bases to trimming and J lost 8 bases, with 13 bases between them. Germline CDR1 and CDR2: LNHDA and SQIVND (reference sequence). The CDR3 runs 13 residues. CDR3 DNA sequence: TGTGCCAGTAGACGAGCAGGGGAAGAAAAACTGTTTTTT. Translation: CASRRAGEEKLFF. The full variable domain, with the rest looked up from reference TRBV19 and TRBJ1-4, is DGGITQSPKYLFRKEGQNVTLSCEQNLNHDAMYWYRQDPGQGLRLIYYSQIVNDFQKGDIAEGYSVSREKKESFPLTVTSAQKNPTAFYLCASRRAGEEKLFFGSGTQLSVL.

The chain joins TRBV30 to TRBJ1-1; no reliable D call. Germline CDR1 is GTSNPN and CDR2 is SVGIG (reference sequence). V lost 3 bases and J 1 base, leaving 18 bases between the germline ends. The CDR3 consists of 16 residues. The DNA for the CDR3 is TGTGCCTGGAGCCTCGATCTTACTGCGGGGAACACTGAAGCTTTCTTT. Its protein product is CAWSLDLTAGNTEAFF.

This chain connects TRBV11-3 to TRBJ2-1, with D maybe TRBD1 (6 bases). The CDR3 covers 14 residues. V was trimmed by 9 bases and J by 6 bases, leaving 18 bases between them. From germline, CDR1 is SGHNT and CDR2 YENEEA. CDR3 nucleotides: TGTGCCAGTAGCCCCGGGACACCGAGCAATGAGCAGTTCTTC. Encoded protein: CASSPGTPSNEQFF.

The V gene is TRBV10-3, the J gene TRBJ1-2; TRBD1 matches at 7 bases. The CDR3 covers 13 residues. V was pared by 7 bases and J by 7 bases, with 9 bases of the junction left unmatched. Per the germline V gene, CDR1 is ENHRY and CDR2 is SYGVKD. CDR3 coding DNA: TGTGCCATCAAGTCCTTTACAGGGGTTGGCTACACCTTC. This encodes CAIKSFTGVGYTF.

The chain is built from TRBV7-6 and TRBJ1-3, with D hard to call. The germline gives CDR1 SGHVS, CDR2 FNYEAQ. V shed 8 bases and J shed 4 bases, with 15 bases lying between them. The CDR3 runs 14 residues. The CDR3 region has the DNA TGTGCCAGCGCCACGGACGCGGGAGGAAACACCATATATTTT. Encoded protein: CASATDAGGNTIYF.

The CDR3 region has the DNA TGTGCCAGCAGCCAGGGGGCTGGCGGGGAGCTGTTTTTT. This codes for CASSQGAGGELFF. The V call is TRBV5-8, the J call TRBJ2-2; TRBD1 matches 8 bases. The CDR3 has 13 residues. The trim removed 4 bases at V and 7 bases at J, leaving 3 bases unmatched. Looked up from germline, CDR1 is SGHTS and CDR2 is YDEGEE.

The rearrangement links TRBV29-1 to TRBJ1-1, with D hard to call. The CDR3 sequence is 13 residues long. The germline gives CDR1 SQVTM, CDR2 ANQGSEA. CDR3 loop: CVGALVFNTEAFF. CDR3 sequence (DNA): TGCGTAGGCGCACTTGTCTTCAACACTGAAGCTTTCTTT.

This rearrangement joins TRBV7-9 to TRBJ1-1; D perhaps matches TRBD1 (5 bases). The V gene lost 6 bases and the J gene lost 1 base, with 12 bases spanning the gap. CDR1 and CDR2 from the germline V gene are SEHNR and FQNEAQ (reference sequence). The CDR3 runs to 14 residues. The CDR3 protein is CASRSGGGNTEAFF. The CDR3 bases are TGTGCCAGCAGATCAGGCGGGGGGAACACTGAAGCTTTCTTT.

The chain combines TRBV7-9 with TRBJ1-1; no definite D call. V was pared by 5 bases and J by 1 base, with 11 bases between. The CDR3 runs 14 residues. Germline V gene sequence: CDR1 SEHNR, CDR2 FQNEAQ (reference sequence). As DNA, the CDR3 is TGTGCCAGCAGCACTAATGACGGGAACACTGAAGCTTTCTTT. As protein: CASSTNDGNTEAFF.